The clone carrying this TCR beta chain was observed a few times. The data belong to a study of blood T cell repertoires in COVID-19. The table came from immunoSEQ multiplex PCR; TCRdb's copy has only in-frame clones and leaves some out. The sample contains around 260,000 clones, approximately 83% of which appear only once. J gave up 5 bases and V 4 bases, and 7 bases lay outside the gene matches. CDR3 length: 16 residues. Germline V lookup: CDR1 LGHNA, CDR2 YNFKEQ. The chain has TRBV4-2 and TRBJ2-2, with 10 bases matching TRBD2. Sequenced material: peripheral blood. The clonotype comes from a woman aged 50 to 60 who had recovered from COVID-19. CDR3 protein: CASSPGLAAGTGELFF. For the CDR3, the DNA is TGTGCCAGCAGCCCCGGACTAGCGGCTGGTACCGGGGAGCTGTTTTTT.